This record looks at one TCR beta chain sequence and its context. This specimen belongs to a study of monozygotic twins with inflammatory bowel disease. Following a re-call of the 5' RACE reads, TCRdb has one entry per CDR3 protein and lacks DNA. This repertoire includes 400,000 to 500,000 distinct CDR3 sequences. CDR3 length equals 17 residues. Germline V gene lookup returns CDR1 SGHRS and CDR2 YFSETQ. The TCR comes from a human donor with ulcerative colitis or Crohn's disease, or a healthy co-twin of an affected twin (not recorded which). The sequenced material came from blood. The genes are TRBV5-1 and TRBJ2-6. Here the CDR3 reads CASSLVGNRQGPDVLTF.